A single sample is the source of the 27 T cell receptor beta chains below, sequenced in a study of glioma-infiltrating T cells. Using RNA template, CDR3s of TCR alpha and beta were amplified with iRepertoire arm-PCR. TCRdb itself ran the multiplex PCR reads through MiXCR, one entry per CDR3 protein. The table lists more than 95,000 distinct CDR3 sequences, roughly 25% of them singletons, with 15% in the top ten. Sequencing was performed on glioma tissue, nonneoplastic brain tissue, or PBMCs (not recorded which). The receptors were gathered from a human donor with low-grade glioma or glioblastoma, undergoing nonglioma brain surgery, or in good health (not recorded which).

The genes are TRBV30 and TRBJ2-1; 10 bases fit TRBD2. CDR1 is GTSNPN and CDR2 is SVGIG in the germline V gene (reference sequence). J was trimmed by 4 bases and V by 3 bases; bases with no gene match: 3. The CDR3 sequence is 14 residues long. CDR3 DNA: TGTGCCTGGAGCGGGACTAGCGCTTACAATGAGCAGTTCTTC. It yields the protein CAWSGTSAYNEQFF.

This clonotype came up many times. The chain uses TRBV7-2 and TRBJ2-1; the match to TRBD1 covers 7 bases. Germline V gene lookup returns CDR1 SGHTA and CDR2 FQGNSA. CDR3 size: 14 residues. V lost 3 bases to trimming and J lost 2 bases; unmatched junction nucleotides: 1. CDR3 in amino acids: CASSLGQPYNEQFF. The CDR3 DNA follows: TGTGCCAGCAGCTTGGGACAGCCCTACAATGAGCAGTTCTTC.

The genes are TRBV2 and TRBJ2-7, with D perhaps TRBD1 (6 bases). The V and J ends lost 6 bases and 4 bases respectively, with 16 bases between them. The CDR3 covers 14 residues. Germline V gives CDR1 SNHLY, CDR2 FYNNEI. As DNA, the CDR3 is TGTGCCAGCAGGGGACAAGCTGGACCTTACGAGCAGTACTTC. Translating gives CASRGQAGPYEQYF.

Remarks on this clonotype: A read error may produce the germline difference seen at one junction end. The chain links TRBV3-1 to TRBJ2-3, with D hard to call. The germline CDR1 and CDR2 sequences are LGHDT and YNNKEL (reference sequence). This CDR3 has 18 residues. The CDR3 bases are TGTGCCAACAGCCCGTTGATCTCTCGCGCGGCCAGCACGGATACGCAGTATTTT. Translation gives CANSPLISRAASTDTQYF.

Ten or more counts support this clonotype. The chain uses TRBV4-1 and TRBJ2-7; 9 positions agree with TRBD1. The junction had 8 bases not matched to a gene; V was cut back by 5 bases and J by 6 bases. The CDR3 is 14 amino acids. From germline, CDR1 is MGHRA and CDR2 YSYEKL. This CDR3 is CASSAPGQGAEQYF. CDR3 coding DNA: TGCGCCAGCAGCGCCCCGGGACAGGGTGCCGAGCAGTACTTC.

The chain employs TRBV9 and TRBJ1-1, with D possibly TRBD1 on 5 matching bases. V was clipped by 2 bases and J by 1 base, with 15 bases between them. CDR1 and CDR2 (germline): SGDLS, YYNGEE. This CDR3 spans 16 amino acids. The CDR3 loop reads CASSVSTREGNTEAFF. The CDR3 coding sequence is TGTGCCAGCAGCGTTTCGACCAGGGAAGGGAACACTGAAGCTTTCTTT.

This clonotype was seen ten or more times. The chain uses TRBV5-1 and TRBJ2-7, with D possibly TRBD2 on 5 matching bases. With 1 base removed from V and 5 bases from J, the gap between germline ends came to 13 bases. CDR3 length: 14 residues. The germline V gene encodes CDR1 SGHRS and CDR2 YFSETQ. In DNA form, the CDR3 reads TGCGCCAGCAGCTTGTTTCGGGGTTGGGACGAGCAGTACTTC. Protein sequence: CASSLFRGWDEQYF.

At least ten counts were recorded for this clonotype. The chain uses TRBV4-3 and TRBJ2-1; 8 bases match TRBD1. The germline gives CDR1 LGHNA, CDR2 YSLEER. V shed 4 bases, J shed 8 bases, and the junction held 7 bases outside the gene matches. This CDR3 contains 14 residues. In DNA form, the CDR3 reads TGCGCCAGCAGCCCGGGGACAGGAAGCTATGAGCAGTTCTTC. Translation gives CASSPGTGSYEQFF.

Points on this clonotype: A single base separates this from a much larger clone, so it may be a read error. The chain uses TRBV3-1 and TRBJ1-1, with no clear D. Trimming removed 4 bases at V and 7 bases at J, with 10 bases between. Germline CDR1 reads LGHDT; CDR2 reads YNNKEL (reference sequence). There are 12 residues in the CDR3. CDR3 sequence reads: CASSLRPFEAFF. In DNA form, the CDR3 reads TGTGCCAGCAGCCTCAGACCCTTTGAAGCTTTCTTT.

This clonotype was seen ten or more times. The rearrangement links TRBV7-9 to TRBJ1-1, with D uncertain. V was trimmed by 1 base and J by 6 bases, leaving 15 bases between them. The CDR3 extends over 15 amino acids. The germline CDR1 and CDR2 sequences are SEHNR and FQNEAQ (reference sequence). As DNA, the CDR3 is TGTGCCAGCAGCTTAGTCGCGGGAGGGAGCGCTGAAGCTTTCTTT. The encoded protein is CASSLVAGGSAEAFF.

This clonotype has at least ten counts. The rearrangement links TRBV27 to TRBJ2-1, with D possibly being TRBD2 (7 bases). This CDR3 is built from 14 residues. The germline V gene has CDR1 MNHEY and CDR2 SMNVEV (reference sequence). Trimming removed 3 bases from V and 6 bases from J, with 12 bases in between. CDR3 protein: CASSFEGGFNEQFF. The CDR3 nucleotides read TGTGCCAGCAGTTTCGAGGGGGGGTTCAATGAGCAGTTCTTC.

Concerning this clonotype itself: A much larger clone differs by one base, so this may be a read error. The gene calls are TRBV3-1 and TRBJ2-3; 7 nucleotides align to TRBD1. There are 15 residues in the CDR3. Germline V gives CDR1 LGHDT, CDR2 YNNKEL (reference sequence). The CDR3 coding sequence is TGTGTCAGCAGCGACGACAGGGCCTTCACAGATACGCAGTATTTT. Its protein is CVSSDDRAFTDTQYF.

About this clonotype itself: This may arise from a read error, as a much more abundant clone is one base away. The chain links TRBV18 to TRBJ1-1; D ambiguous. This CDR3 contains 13 residues. Germline assignment: CDR1 KGHSH and CDR2 LQKENI. The ends were cut back, 3 bases at V and 2 bases at J, with 7 bases in the middle. This CDR3 reads CASSPGGNTEAFF. The CDR3 DNA reads as TGTGCCAGCTCACCTGGAGGTAACACTGAAGCTTTCTTT.

This clonotype was observed a handful of times. The chain couples TRBV11-1 to TRBJ2-3; D gene unclear. Germline V lookup: CDR1 SGHAT, CDR2 FQDESV (reference sequence). The V and J ends lost 0 bases and 11 bases respectively, with 9 bases between them. The CDR3 has 12 amino acids. CDR3 sequence reads: CASSLAYYRQYF. The CDR3, as DNA: TGTGCCAGCAGCTTAGCTTACTATAGGCAGTATTTT.

This clonotype was detected ten times or more. J is TRBJ1-2 and V is TRBV6-6, with TRBD1 matching 7 bases. The V gene end was trimmed by 0 bases and the J gene end by 5 bases; junction bases not matched to a gene: 6. The CDR3 has 15 amino acids. The germline V gene has CDR1 MNHNY and CDR2 SVGAGI (reference sequence). This CDR3 reads CASSYSGTASYGYTF. The CDR3 DNA reads as TGTGCCAGCAGTTACTCCGGGACAGCGTCTTATGGCTACACCTTC.

This clonotype turned up a few times. A read error may be the cause here, since a much bigger clone is one base away. J is TRBJ2-7 and V is TRBV10-3; D is possibly TRBD2 (6 bases). The germline V gene has CDR1 ENHRY and CDR2 SYGVKD. This CDR3 region has 14 residues. CDR3: CSISESDYSYEQYF. CDR3 DNA sequence: TGTTCCATCAGTGAGTCGGACTACTCCTACGAGCAGTACTTC.

There are many counts of this clonotype. The chain recombines TRBV18 with TRBJ2-7, with TRBD2 matching over 12 bases. CDR3 size: 14 residues. V shed 8 bases, J shed 3 bases, and the junction held 5 bases outside the gene matches. CDR1 is KGHSH, CDR2 LQKENI, per germline. The CDR3 loop reads CASSPTSGSYEQYF. In nucleotides, the CDR3 is TGTGCCAGCAGTCCGACTAGCGGGAGCTACGAGCAGTACTTC.

J is TRBJ2-1 and V is TRBV27, with 7 bases that match TRBD1. Germline V gives CDR1 MNHEY, CDR2 SMNVEV (reference sequence). The CDR3 contains 13 residues. V lost 4 bases and J lost 7; bases outside the gene matches: 4. The CDR3 here is CASSYYRGNEQFF. The CDR3 DNA sequence: TGTGCCAGCAGTTACTACAGGGGTAATGAGCAGTTCTTC.

This clonotype was seen repeatedly, ten times or more. The chain employs TRBV7-8 and TRBJ2-1; 9 bases are a match to TRBD2. This CDR3 has 15 residues. Losses at the gene ends were 5 bases for V and 2 bases for J; bases not matched to a gene: 4. Germline assignment: CDR1 SGHVS and CDR2 FQNEAQ. Here the CDR3 DNA reads TGTGCCAGCAGCCCGCGGGAGGGCGCCTACAATGAGCAGTTCTTC. This translates into CASSPREGAYNEQFF.

This clonotype was detected ten times or more. The chain employs TRBV4-3 and TRBJ2-7; maybe TRBD1 (7 bases). Trimming cost V 0 bases and J 4 bases, with 13 bases left between them. Looked up from germline, CDR1 is LGHNA and CDR2 is YSLEER. This CDR3 region has 15 residues. For the CDR3, the DNA is TGCGCCAGCAGCCAAGACCAGGGGGGCAATTACGAGCAGTACTTC. It specifies CASSQDQGGNYEQYF.

The sample holds many counts of this clonotype. This chain connects TRBV7-2 to TRBJ2-3, with a possible D match to TRBD2 (7 bases). The germline V and J ends were trimmed by 3 bases and 1 base, with 11 bases remaining between them. This CDR3 contains 15 residues. Germline CDR1 SGHTA, CDR2 FQGNSA. Here the CDR3 DNA reads TGTGCCAGCAGCTTTGAGGGGGGGGGCACAGATACGCAGTATTTT. Protein: CASSFEGGGTDTQYF.

This clonotype came up a few times. The CDR3 region has the DNA TGCAGCGTATTCGGACAGGGGACAGATACGCAGTATTTT. This gives the protein CSVFGQGTDTQYF. This chain joins TRBV29-1 and TRBJ2-3; TRBD1 matches 9 bases. CDR3 size: 13 residues. With 6 bases clipped from V and 3 bases from J, the junction kept 4 bases outside the gene matches. Germline V gene sequence: CDR1 SQVTM, CDR2 ANQGSEA.

This clonotype has a count of ten or more. This chain joins TRBV28 and TRBJ1-2; 9 bases map to TRBD1. This CDR3 spans 13 amino acids. V trimming: 8 bases; J trimming: 5 bases; junction bases outside the gene matches: 6. The V gene's germline CDR1 is MDHEN and CDR2 SYDVKM. DNA of the CDR3: TGTGCCAGCTCACTAGGGACAGGGTATGGCTACACCTTC. It translates to CASSLGTGYGYTF.

This clonotype was seen repeatedly, ten times or more. The J gene is TRBJ2-7, the V gene TRBV19; 9 bases line up with TRBD2. Germline trimming cut 2 bases from V and 4 bases from J; bases unmatched to any gene: 6. Looked up from germline, CDR1 is LNHDA and CDR2 is SQIVND (reference sequence). This CDR3 is built from 15 residues. CDR3 protein: CASSILAGLSYEQYF. DNA for the CDR3: TGTGCCAGTAGTATACTAGCGGGACTTTCGTACGAGCAGTACTTC.

This clonotype came up many times. The V gene is TRBV6-1, the J gene TRBJ2-3; D is ambiguous. Trimming cost V 6 bases and J 3 bases, with 10 bases left between them. The V gene's germline CDR1 is MNHNS and CDR2 SASEGT. This CDR3 is 13 amino acids long. The CDR3 loop reads CASRRLLTDTQYF. DNA of the CDR3: TGTGCCAGCAGAAGGTTGCTGACAGATACGCAGTATTTT.

The sample holds many counts of this clonotype. The chain has TRBV27 and TRBJ2-1; possible D gene TRBD2, 5 bases. The CDR3 sequence is 15 residues long. Deletions cut 2 bases from V and 8 bases from J, with 16 bases between. The V gene's germline CDR1 is MNHEY and CDR2 SMNVEV (reference sequence). Written as DNA, the CDR3 is TGTGCCAGCAGTTTACTAGCCAGGCTTATCGATGAGCAGTTCTTC. Translated, it gives CASSLLARLIDEQFF.

There are a few counts of this clonotype. V gene TRBV4-1 combines with J gene TRBJ1-4, with D possibly being TRBD1 (5 bases). Germline CDR1 reads MGHRA; CDR2 reads YSYEKL. Between the trimmed V and J ends, which lost 1 base and 4 bases, there was a span of 16 bases. There are 17 residues in the CDR3. Here the CDR3 reads CASSQGEQDLVNEKLFF. In nucleotides, the CDR3 is TGCGCCAGCAGCCAAGGAGAACAGGACCTAGTTAATGAAAAACTGTTTTTT.